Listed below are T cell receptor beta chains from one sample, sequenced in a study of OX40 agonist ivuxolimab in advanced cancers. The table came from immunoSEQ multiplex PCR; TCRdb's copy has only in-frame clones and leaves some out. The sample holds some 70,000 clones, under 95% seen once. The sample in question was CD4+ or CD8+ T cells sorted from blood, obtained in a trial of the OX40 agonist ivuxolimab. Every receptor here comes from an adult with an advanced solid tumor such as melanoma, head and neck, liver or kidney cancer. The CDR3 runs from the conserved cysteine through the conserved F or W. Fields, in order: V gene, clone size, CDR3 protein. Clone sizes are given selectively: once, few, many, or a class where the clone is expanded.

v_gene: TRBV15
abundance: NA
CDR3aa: CATSRDRDINNEKLFF

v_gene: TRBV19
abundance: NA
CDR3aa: CASSIVGSNEQFF

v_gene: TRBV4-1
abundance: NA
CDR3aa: CASSQDLAPYEQYF

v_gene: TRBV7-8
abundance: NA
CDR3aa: CASSPPRENEQFF

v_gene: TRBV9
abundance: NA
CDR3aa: CASSAGTSGTDTQYF

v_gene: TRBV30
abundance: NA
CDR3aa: CALLARRGYTF

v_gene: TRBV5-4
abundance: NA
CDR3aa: CASSPGQGTIHEQYF

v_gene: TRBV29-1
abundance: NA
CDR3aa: CSVRGLLGAATYEQYF

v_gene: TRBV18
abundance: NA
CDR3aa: CASSPGDDQPQHF

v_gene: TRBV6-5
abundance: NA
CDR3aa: CASRDRVGSTEAFF

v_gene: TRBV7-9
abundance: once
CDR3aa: CASSLWPDQETQYF

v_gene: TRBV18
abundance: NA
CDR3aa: CASSPPSRPANNEQFF

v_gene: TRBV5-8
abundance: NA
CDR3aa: CASSLGQGDYGYTF

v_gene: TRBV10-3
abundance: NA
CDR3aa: CAARKGAENTEAFF

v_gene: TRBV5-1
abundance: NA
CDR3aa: CASSSHRTGSYEQYF

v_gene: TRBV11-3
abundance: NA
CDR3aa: CASSHRVDSPLHF

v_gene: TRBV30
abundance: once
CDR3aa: CAWSVQSGNEQFF

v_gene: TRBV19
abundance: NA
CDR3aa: CASSGQGYEAFF

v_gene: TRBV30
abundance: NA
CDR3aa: CAWSGTSGSQYF

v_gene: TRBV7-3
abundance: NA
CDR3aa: CASSLTSSGGDTQYF

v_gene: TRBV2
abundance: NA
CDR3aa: CASNTGIGTYEQYF

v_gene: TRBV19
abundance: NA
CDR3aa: CASSGGSSYNEQFF

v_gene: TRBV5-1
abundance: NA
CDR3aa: CASSFADNEQFF

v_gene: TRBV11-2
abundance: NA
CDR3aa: CASSLQETQYF

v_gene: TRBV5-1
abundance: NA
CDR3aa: CASSFSDRSNGYTF

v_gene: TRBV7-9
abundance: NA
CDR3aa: CASSFGGAYSYEQYF

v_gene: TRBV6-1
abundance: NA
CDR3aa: CASRRVNEQYF

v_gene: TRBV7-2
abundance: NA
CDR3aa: CASSLASGGWDEQYF

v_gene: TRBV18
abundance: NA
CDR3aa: CASSPSKVFNEQFF